Following are 25 T cell receptor beta chains from one sample sequenced in a study of PD-L1 blockade in urothelial cancer. The table came from immunoSEQ multiplex PCR; TCRdb's copy has only in-frame clones and leaves some out. This sample carries just under 30,000 clones, about 90% of them seen once, and the ten largest clones take about 3.4%. The sample was PBMCs, taken around atezolizumab (anti-PD-L1) treatment. These receptors all stem from a man aged 50-59 years with urothelial cancer.

The chain employs TRBV6-1 and TRBJ2-6, with D possibly matching TRBD2 (5 bases). This CDR3 is 16 amino acids long. V lost 4 bases and J lost 4, with 14 bases in between. Germline assignment: CDR1 MNHNS and CDR2 SASEGT. CDR3 DNA: TGTGCCAGCAGTGGACGCTCGCCGGGGGGGGCCAACGTCCTGACTTTC. Protein product: CASSGRSPGGANVLTF.

The J gene is TRBJ2-7, the V gene TRBV6-4; 13 bases map to TRBD2. Per the germline V gene, CDR1 is MRHNA and CDR2 is SNTAGT. The ends lost 5 bases at V and 3 bases at J; junction bases unmatched: 7. CDR3 length: 16 residues. The CDR3 nucleotides read TGTGCCAGCAGTCGGACTAGCGGGAGACCATTCTACGAGCAGTACTTC. Translation: CASSRTSGRPFYEQYF.

This chain joins TRBV6-1 and TRBJ2-1, with no clear D. Germline CDR1 reads MNHNS; CDR2 reads SASEGT. CDR3 size: 11 residues. The ends were cut back, 3 bases at V and 8 bases at J, with 5 bases in the middle. The CDR3 here is CASSDRYEQFF. The DNA of the CDR3 is TGTGCCAGCAGTGATAGATATGAGCAGTTCTTC.

Regarding this clone: One end of the junction is discordant with germline, which a read error may explain. DNA for the CDR3: TGTGCTAGCAGCTTCATCGGGGGAAGCCAAGAGACCCAGTACTTC. It specifies CASSFIGGSQETQYF. The V call is TRBV7-7, the J call TRBJ2-5, with a weak D call TRBD2 (6 bases). Germline-derived CDR1 and CDR2 are SSHAT and FNYEAQ (reference sequence). The CDR3 covers 15 residues.

J is TRBJ1-6 and V is TRBV19; TRBD1 agrees at 8 bases. CDR3 length: 13 residues. Germline V CDR1 and CDR2: LNHDA, SQIVND (reference sequence). The trim removed 9 bases at V and 6 bases at J, leaving 4 bases unmatched. CDR3 sequence (DNA): TGTGCCAGCGCAGGGGGCCTTAATTCACCCCTCCACTTT. Translated, it gives CASAGGLNSPLHF.

The rearrangement uses TRBV4-1 and TRBJ2-3; 12 nucleotides match TRBD2. CDR3 length equals 17 residues. From germline, CDR1 is MGHRA and CDR2 YSYEKL. The trim removed 2 bases at V and 2 bases at J, leaving 5 bases unmatched. The CDR3 nucleotides read TGCGCCAGCAGCCAAACTGGACTAGCGGGGAACACAGATACGCAGTATTTT. It translates to CASSQTGLAGNTDTQYF.

This clone was observed a handful of times. This chain links TRBV10-3 with TRBJ2-5; 7 positions match TRBD2. The germline CDR1 and CDR2 sequences are ENHRY and SYGVKD. The V gene end was trimmed by 3 bases and the J gene end by 3 bases; junction bases not matched to a gene: 7. The CDR3 is 15 amino acids. This CDR3 reads CAISELRGREETQYF. The CDR3 DNA is TGTGCCATCAGTGAACTCCGGGGGAGGGAAGAGACCCAGTACTTC.

The V gene is TRBV9, the J gene TRBJ2-1; D possibly corresponds to TRBD2 (5 bases). CDR1 is SGDLS, CDR2 YYNGEE, per germline. The ends were cut back, 4 bases at V and 6 bases at J, with 11 bases in the middle. The CDR3 has 13 residues. In DNA form, the CDR3 reads TGTGCCAGCAGCCCCAGCGGATCCAATGAGCAGTTCTTC. It encodes CASSPSGSNEQFF.

The rearrangement joins TRBV6-6 to TRBJ2-1; TRBD1 might be the D (6 bases). V lost 3 bases and J 6 bases, leaving 12 bases between the germline ends. CDR3 length: 14 residues. CDR1 is MNHNY, CDR2 SVGAGI, per germline (reference sequence). The CDR3 DNA follows: TGTGCCAGCAGTTATGGTACAGGGATCAATGAGCAGTTCTTC. It is translated as CASSYGTGINEQFF.

In this sample, this clone turned up once. The V and J genes are TRBV27 and TRBJ2-1, with TRBD2 matching 10 bases. Germline trimming cut 4 bases from V and 15 bases from J; bases unmatched to any gene: 6. Germline CDR1 MNHEY, CDR2 SMNVEV (reference sequence). This CDR3 spans 12 amino acids. Here the CDR3 reads CASSSTSGEGFF. The CDR3 coding sequence is TGTGCCAGCAGTTCAACTAGCGGGGAGGGGTTCTTC.

The chain employs TRBV15 and TRBJ2-2; 9 positions match TRBD1. The V gene's germline CDR1 is LNHNV and CDR2 YYDKDF (reference sequence). V gave up 5 bases and J gave up 5 bases; unmatched junction bases: 12. The CDR3 is 17 residues long. The CDR3 loop is CATSGGQGLNWTGELFF. As DNA, the CDR3 is TGTGCCACCAGCGGGGGACAGGGATTGAATTGGACCGGGGAGCTGTTTTTT.

This chain joins TRBV14 and TRBJ1-6, with unresolved D. Germline CDR1 SGHDN, CDR2 FVKESK. The CDR3 extends over 16 amino acids. V gave up 1 base and J gave up 5 bases, with 12 bases separating them. As DNA, the CDR3 is TGTGCCAGCAGCCAAGCAGGAGGGTCAAATAATTCACCCCTCCACTTT. It is translated as CASSQAGGSNNSPLHF.

The chain is built from TRBV10-3 and TRBJ1-2, with D unresolved. Trimming removed 8 bases at V and 8 bases at J, with 15 bases between. CDR3 length equals 12 residues. CDR1 and CDR2 (germline): ENHRY, SYGVKD. CDR3 coding DNA: TGTGCCATCCAAGGCAACACGGGAGGCTACACCTTC. It is translated as CAIQGNTGGYTF.

The chain uses TRBV29-1 and TRBJ2-2; possibly TRBD2 for D (5 bases). V was cut by 5 bases and J by 1 base, with 8 bases left in between. Per germline, CDR1 SQVTM and CDR2 ANQGSEA. The CDR3 has 13 residues. CDR3 sequence (DNA): TGCAGCGTTTCGCGGGTGAACACCGGGGAGCTGTTTTTT. This encodes CSVSRVNTGELFF.

The rearrangement links TRBV25-1 to TRBJ1-5; D perhaps matches TRBD1 (6 bases). Deletions cut 3 bases from V and 2 bases from J, with 17 bases between. The length of the CDR3 is 17 residues. Germline assignment: CDR1 MGHDK and CDR2 SYGVNS. CDR3 DNA sequence: TGTGCCAGCAGTGATTCACAGGGTCCGGCCGGCAATCAGCCCCAGCATTTT. Its protein product is CASSDSQGPAGNQPQHF.

J is TRBJ2-1 and V is TRBV6-4, with TRBD1 identical over 9 bases. Germline CDR1 reads MRHNA; CDR2 reads SNTAGT. The V and J ends lost 2 bases and 0 bases, in that order; junction bases with no gene match: 5. This CDR3 has 17 amino acids. The CDR3 coding sequence is TGTGCCAGCAGTGACCGGACAGGGGAAAACTCCTACAATGAGCAGTTCTTC. As protein: CASSDRTGENSYNEQFF.

The chain employs TRBV28 and TRBJ2-7; 14 bases are shared with TRBD2. The CDR3 extends over 18 amino acids. Germline V gene sequence: CDR1 MDHEN, CDR2 SYDVKM. V shed 8 bases and J 0 bases; nucleotides not matched to a gene: 12. This CDR3 reads CASYSPTSGRESSYEQYF. The CDR3 DNA reads as TGTGCCAGCTATTCCCCGACTAGCGGGAGGGAGAGCTCCTACGAGCAGTACTTC.

The chain couples TRBV4-3 to TRBJ2-7; no clear D gene. The germline V gene encodes CDR1 LGHNA and CDR2 YSLEER. V was clipped by 0 bases and J by 0 bases, with 3 bases between them. The CDR3 totals 13 residues. CDR3 residues: CASSQDSSYEQYF. DNA of the CDR3: TGCGCCAGCAGCCAAGATAGCTCCTACGAGCAGTACTTC.

V usage is TRBV7-2 and J usage is TRBJ2-5, with D possibly matching TRBD2 (6 bases). CDR1 SGHTA and CDR2 FQGNSA come from the germline V gene. CDR3 length equals 14 residues. V lost 3 bases to trimming and J lost 4 bases, with 12 bases between them. This CDR3 is CASSFRVGGETQYF. DNA for the CDR3: TGTGCCAGCAGCTTTCGAGTGGGAGGAGAGACCCAGTACTTC.

The chain recombines TRBV11-2 with TRBJ2-7, with a possible D match to TRBD1 (6 bases). The germline CDR1 and CDR2 sequences are SGHAT and FQNNGV. Trimming took 3 bases from V and 1 from J, leaving 13 bases between them. This CDR3 comprises 15 residues. The CDR3 DNA follows: TGTGCCAGCAGCTTCAAGGACAGCGAATCCTACGAGCAGTACTTC. As protein: CASSFKDSESYEQYF.

This clone occurred once. The gene calls are TRBV7-8 and TRBJ2-1; TRBD2 matches at 7 bases. Looked up from germline, CDR1 is SGHVS and CDR2 is FQNEAQ. V lost 2 bases and J lost 7; bases outside the gene matches: 11. The CDR3 contains 16 residues. DNA for the CDR3: TGTGCCAGCAGCTTAATAGCGGGCTCCCCGGGTAATGAGCAGTTCTTC. Amino acid sequence: CASSLIAGSPGNEQFF.

This clone was counted a single time. J is TRBJ2-7 and V is TRBV7-3; TRBD1 aligns across 7 bases. J lost 0 bases, V lost 6 bases, and 8 bases had no gene match. The CDR3 has 15 amino acids. Germline V lookup: CDR1 SGHTA, CDR2 FQGTGA. CDR3 region: CASSPAGGPSYEQYF. Here the CDR3 DNA reads TGTGCCAGCAGTCCCGCAGGGGGTCCCTCCTACGAGCAGTACTTC.

This clone was seen more than once but under ten times. The V call is TRBV11-2, the J call TRBJ2-7; 8 positions match TRBD2. V was clipped by 2 bases and J by 7 bases; unmatched bases: 10. The length of the CDR3 is 15 residues. From germline, CDR1 is SGHAT and CDR2 FQNNGV. For the CDR3, the DNA is TGTGCCAGCAGCTTAAAATTGCGGGAGGCAGGAGAGCAGTACTTC. The encoded protein is CASSLKLREAGEQYF.

CDR3 sequence reads: CASSQEGARTDTQYF. CDR3 coding DNA: TGCGCCAGCAGCCAAGAGGGGGCCCGCACAGATACGCAGTATTTT. The V and J genes are TRBV4-3 and TRBJ2-3, with D perhaps matching TRBD1 (6 bases). The CDR3 extends over 15 amino acids. Germline CDR1 is LGHNA and CDR2 is YSLEER. The V and J ends lost 0 bases and 1 base respectively, with 8 bases between them.

This sequence joins TRBV19 and TRBJ1-1; 8 nucleotides line up with TRBD1. CDR1 is LNHDA and CDR2 is SQIVND in the germline V gene (reference sequence). V lost 6 bases, J lost 1 base, and 4 bases stayed unmatched. This CDR3 region has 14 residues. The CDR3, as DNA: TGTGCCAGTAGATGGACAGGGACGAACACTGAAGCTTTCTTT. Its protein is CASRWTGTNTEAFF.